The 19 T cell receptor beta chains given below trace back to one sample, sequenced in a study of blood T cell repertoires in COVID-19. Generated by immunoSEQ multiplex PCR, the TCRdb table keeps only in-frame clones and is missing some. The sample consists of under 250,000 clones, over 75% of them appearing once. Material: PBMCs or T cells enriched from blood (not recorded which). The receptors shown here come from a woman aged 25-40 years who had been exposed to COVID-19.

The rearrangement uses TRBV30 and TRBJ1-2; D not certain. The CDR3 consists of 17 residues. Germline CDR1 reads GTSNPN; CDR2 reads SVGIG (reference sequence). With 0 bases removed from V and 6 bases from J, the gap between germline ends came to 23 bases. In DNA form, the CDR3 reads TGTGCCTGGAGTGTCGGGGTCTTCCACTCGGTCGCAGATGGCTACACCTTC. Translating it yields CAWSVGVFHSVADGYTF.

The V gene is TRBV5-1, the J gene TRBJ2-1, with 7 bases identical to TRBD1. This CDR3 comprises 14 residues. Per germline, CDR1 SGHRS and CDR2 YFSETQ. V was pared by 7 bases and J by 0 bases, with 4 bases of the junction left unmatched. CDR3 in amino acids: CASSTGFSYNEQFF. The CDR3 bases are TGCGCCAGCTCGACAGGGTTCTCCTACAATGAGCAGTTCTTC. The variable domain in full, completed from reference TRBV5-1 and TRBJ2-1, reads KAGVTQTPRYLIKTRGQQVTLSCSPISGHRSVSWYQQTPGQGLQFLFEYFSETQRNKGNFPGRFSGRQFSNSRSEMNVSTLELGDSALYLCASSTGFSYNEQFFGPGTRLTVL.

J is TRBJ1-1 and V is TRBV7-9; 8 positions agree with TRBD1. V lost 5 bases, J lost 5 bases, and 13 bases stayed unmatched. The CDR3 sequence is 16 residues long. In germline, CDR1 is SEHNR, CDR2 FQNEAQ (reference sequence). The CDR3 loop reads CASSPGRVQGATEAFF. DNA for the CDR3: TGTGCCAGCAGCCCTGGGCGGGTCCAGGGGGCGACTGAAGCTTTCTTT.

The rearrangement joins TRBV30 to TRBJ2-7; 8 nucleotides line up with TRBD2. V gave up 1 base and J gave up 3 bases; unmatched junction bases: 5. CDR1 and CDR2 from the germline V gene are GTSNPN and SVGIG (reference sequence). The CDR3 is 14 residues long. The CDR3 nucleotides are TGTGCCTGGAGTGGTACTAGCGGTCTCTACGAGCAGTACTTC. Amino acid sequence: CAWSGTSGLYEQYF.

The rearrangement joins TRBV4-2 to TRBJ1-2; D is uncertain. The CDR3 is 13 residues long. Germline values: CDR1 LGHNA, CDR2 YNFKEQ. Trimming removed 2 bases from V and 9 bases from J, with 13 bases in between. The CDR3 here is CASSQPDGVSYTF. The CDR3 DNA sequence: TGTGCCAGCAGCCAACCCGACGGGGTGAGCTACACCTTC.

This rearrangement joins TRBV19 to TRBJ1-5; maybe TRBD1 (5 bases). The V gene's germline CDR1 is LNHDA and CDR2 SQIVND (reference sequence). The CDR3 is 11 amino acids. Trimming took 5 bases from V and 10 from J, leaving 9 bases between them. CDR3 in DNA: TGTGCCAGTAGTGGCCAGGGTCCCCAGCATTTT. Residues: CASSGQGPQHF.

The gene calls are TRBV6-1 and TRBJ1-5; maybe TRBD1 (5 bases). There are 16 residues in the CDR3. CDR1 and CDR2 from the germline V gene are MNHNS and SASEGT. Trimming removed 4 bases at V and 3 bases at J, with 16 bases between. The CDR3 nucleotides are TGTGCCAGCAGTGCGACAGCCAACCCTCTCAATCAGCCCCAGCATTTT. Its protein product is CASSATANPLNQPQHF.

In its sample, this clone was seen a few times. This chain uses TRBV27 with TRBJ1-4, with TRBD1 identical over 7 bases. Germline V gene sequence: CDR1 MNHEY, CDR2 SMNVEV (reference sequence). CDR3 length: 17 amino acids. Germline trimming cut 2 bases from V and 5 bases from J; bases unmatched to any gene: 11. CDR3 nucleotides: TGTGCCAGCAGTTTAAACAGGGCAGGGGGTAGAAATGAAAAACTGTTTTTT. This gives the protein CASSLNRAGGRNEKLFF.

V usage is TRBV5-1 and J usage is TRBJ2-7; 9 bases are shared with TRBD1. The CDR3 length is 15 residues. Germline CDR1 reads SGHRS; CDR2 reads YFSETQ. After removal of 0 bases from V and 3 bases from J, the junction contained 4 bases not matched to a gene. This chain's CDR3 is CASSLGPGQGYEQYF. The CDR3 DNA reads TGCGCCAGCAGCTTGGGACCGGGACAGGGCTACGAGCAGTACTTC.

This chain connects TRBV5-1 to TRBJ1-1; D gene unclear. The germline gives CDR1 SGHRS, CDR2 YFSETQ. The CDR3 spans 13 residues. The V end was cut by 1 base, the J end by 4 bases, with 8 bases between. CDR3: CASSLRSSTEAFF. The CDR3 DNA follows: TGCGCCAGCAGCTTGCGATCGAGCACTGAAGCTTTCTTT. The full variable domain, with the rest looked up from reference TRBV5-1 and TRBJ1-1, is KAGVTQTPRYLIKTRGQQVTLSCSPISGHRSVSWYQQTPGQGLQFLFEYFSETQRNKGNFPGRFSGRQFSNSRSEMNVSTLELGDSALYLCASSLRSSTEAFFGQGTRLTVV.

This CDR3 reads CASSLGRAGTDTQYF. In DNA form, the CDR3 reads TGTGCCAGCAGTCTCGGGAGGGCGGGGACAGATACGCAGTATTTT. V and J are TRBV28 and TRBJ2-3; 8 bases agree with TRBD2. The CDR3 contains 15 residues. Germline CDR1 is MDHEN and CDR2 is SYDVKM. V dropped 5 bases and J dropped 3; count of bases not matched to a gene: 7.

The rearrangement uses TRBV3-1 (or the pseudogene TRBV3-2) and TRBJ2-3, with 8 bases fitting TRBD2. The CDR3 is 18 amino acids. The ends lost 6 bases at V and 0 bases at J; junction bases unmatched: 14. Per the germline V gene, CDR1 is LGHDT and CDR2 is YNNKEL (reference sequence). The CDR3 sequence: CASSTIAGRSSSTDTQYF. CDR3 nucleotide sequence: TGTGCCAGCAGTACTATAGCGGGACGCTCCTCTAGCACAGATACGCAGTATTTT.

The chain has TRBV5-8 and TRBJ2-2, with 9 bases matching TRBD2. V lost 2 bases to trimming and J lost 5 bases; unmatched junction nucleotides: 1. Germline assignment: CDR1 SGHTS and CDR2 YDEGEE. This CDR3 has 14 amino acids. DNA for the CDR3: TGTGCCAGCAGCTTCCTAGCGGGAACCGGGGAGCTGTTTTTT. This codes for CASSFLAGTGELFF.

CDR3 region: CASSPPTGIRGYTF. The CDR3 DNA sequence: TGTGCCAGCTCACCACCGACGGGGATCCGCGGCTACACCTTC. The gene calls are TRBV18 and TRBJ1-2; D remains ambiguous. The CDR3 totals 14 residues. Trimming left V 0 bases short and J 8 bases short, with 13 bases between. The germline gives CDR1 KGHSH, CDR2 LQKENI.

V usage is TRBV28 and J usage is TRBJ2-1, with 12 positions matching TRBD2. The CDR3 has 15 amino acids. Germline assignment: CDR1 MDHEN and CDR2 SYDVKM. V trimming: 3 bases; J trimming: 9 bases; junction bases outside the gene matches: 6. This CDR3 is CASSFLLAGGGEQFF. The CDR3, as DNA: TGTGCCAGCAGTTTTCTTCTAGCGGGAGGGGGTGAGCAGTTCTTC.

V is TRBV3-1 (or the pseudogene TRBV3-2) and J is TRBJ2-5; 7 bases are shared with TRBD2. Unmatched junction bases numbered 5, after V lost 4 bases and J lost 3 bases. The CDR3 is 14 residues long. CDR1 and CDR2 (germline): LGHDT, YNNKEL (reference sequence). CDR3 region: CASSPPAGEETQYF. The CDR3 DNA reads TGTGCCAGCAGCCCGCCTGCGGGGGAAGAGACCCAGTACTTC.

The CDR3 protein is CASSRRDGLAEQYF. CDR3 in DNA: TGTGCCAGTAGTAGGAGGGATGGTCTAGCGGAGCAGTACTTC. This sequence joins TRBV19 and TRBJ2-7; tentatively, D is TRBD2 (6 bases). The CDR3 has 14 amino acids. V dropped 4 bases and J dropped 7 bases, with 17 bases sitting between them. Germline CDR1 LNHDA, CDR2 SQIVND (reference sequence).

In this sample, this clone turned up many times. Other DNA variants within this sample encode the same CDR3. The chain combines TRBV29-1 with TRBJ2-5; weak D call: TRBD2 (5 bases). The V end lost 4 bases, the J end lost 1 base, and 7 bases lay between the germline ends. Germline lookup yields CDR1 SQVTM and CDR2 ANQGSEA. This CDR3 spans 12 amino acids. The CDR3 is CSVGRGQETQYF. CDR3 DNA sequence: TGCAGCGTTGGTCGGGGCCAAGAGACCCAGTACTTC.

The J gene is TRBJ1-2, the V gene TRBV25-1; unclear D gene. Trimming cost V 4 bases and J 2 bases, with 8 bases left between them. The germline V gene has CDR1 MGHDK and CDR2 SYGVNS. This CDR3 spans 13 amino acids. CDR3 loop: CASSVTDNYGYTF. DNA for the CDR3: TGTGCCAGCAGTGTGACTGACAACTATGGCTACACCTTC.